This T cell receptor beta chain was captured in a study of CXCR3-negative and CXCR3-positive naive CD8 T cells. Study-level points and caveats: Memory CD8+ T cell repertoires were far less diverse than both naive subsets. In CXCR3-positive naive cells, the TRB CDR3s were more hydrophobic than in CXCR3-negative naive cells.

On this clonotype itself: What it recognizes is unknown.

Phenotypically, naive CD8+ T cells corresponded to CD45RO-CCR7+CD27+CD95-. The CDR3 length is 16 residues. CDR1 is DFQATT and CDR2 is SNEGSKA in the germline V gene (reference sequence). UMI-labeled 5' RACE yielded the TRB cDNA libraries. After re-calling the 5' RACE reads, TCRdb lists one entry per CDR3 protein, DNA absent. There are tens of thousands of distinct CDR3 sequences in the sample, with 4% to 5.5% held by the top ten. This TCR came from a human donor in good health. Some clones in this sample may be carry-over from other donors' samples. The gene calls are TRBV20-1 and TRBJ2-5. The sequencing sample was made of naive CXCR3+ CD8+ T cells from blood. Subset meaning: CD45RO-CCR7+CD27+CD95- naive CD8+ T cells expressing CXCR3 (TNR3+). The CDR3 sequence is CSATWVVGNLQETQYF.